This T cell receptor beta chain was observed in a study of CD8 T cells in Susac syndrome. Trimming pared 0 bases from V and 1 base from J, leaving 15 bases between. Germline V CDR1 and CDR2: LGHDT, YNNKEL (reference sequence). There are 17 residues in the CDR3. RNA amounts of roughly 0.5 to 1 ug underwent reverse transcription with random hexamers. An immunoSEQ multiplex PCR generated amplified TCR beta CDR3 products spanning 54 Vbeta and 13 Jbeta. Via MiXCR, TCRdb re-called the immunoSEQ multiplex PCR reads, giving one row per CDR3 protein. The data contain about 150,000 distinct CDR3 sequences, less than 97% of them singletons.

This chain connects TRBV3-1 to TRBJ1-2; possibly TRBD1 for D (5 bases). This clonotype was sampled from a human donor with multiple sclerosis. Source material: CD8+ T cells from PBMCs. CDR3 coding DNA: TGTGCCAGCAGCCAAGATGGGGCAGGCCCCATTAACTATGGCTACACCTTC. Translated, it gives CASSQDGAGPINYGYTF.